This T cell receptor beta chain was documented in a study of T cell repertoires in cytomegalovirus infection. Study information: Public TCR beta signatures indicated both CMV infection and matching HLA type.

Each CDR3 protein is one row after TCRdb ran MiXCR on the reads. The data show some 680,000 distinct CDR3 sequences, with 35% seen just once and about 2.8% held by the top ten. Study-wide results and limits: Of the TCR beta families, the public ones yielded a cumulative frequency that identified carriers of CMV plus the relevant HLA. Within the response measured ex vivo, HLA-C-restricted CMV-specific TCR beta clonotypes were dominant.

The CDR3 length is 15 residues. V lost 4 bases to trimming and J lost 5 bases; unmatched junction nucleotides: 10. Germline V CDR1 and CDR2: SGHAT, FQDESV (reference sequence). This clonotype was counted ten times or more. Its matching antigen is unknown. The TCR was taken from a human donor in good health (CMV status not recorded). Some clones in this sample may be carry-over from other donors' samples. The chain employs TRBV11-1 and TRBJ2-5; 7 bases match TRBD1. The material sequenced was PBMCs. The CDR3 coding sequence is TGTGCCAGCAGCTCCCAGGACAGGCTCGGGGAGACCCAGTACTTC. This codes for CASSSQDRLGETQYF.